Below are 20 T cell receptor beta chains sequenced from a single sample in a study of CD8+CD57+ T cells in acquired aplastic anemia. TCR beta VDJ and CDR3 were profiled, and genomic DNA was the template. MiXCR was run by TCRdb on the reads, yielding one entry per CDR3 protein. The table includes some 210,000 distinct CDR3 sequences, under 65% detected once. The sequenced sample consisted of sorted CD4+, CD8+, or CD8+CD57+ T cells (not recorded which) from PBMCs. All receptors derive from a human donor in good health.

This rearrangement joins TRBV7-6 to TRBJ2-7; no firm D call. Per the germline V gene, CDR1 is SGHVS and CDR2 is FNYEAQ. The CDR3 contains 13 residues. V lost 0 bases and J lost 8, with 11 bases in between. The CDR3 is CASSLAPASQQYF. The CDR3 bases are TGTGCCAGCAGCTTAGCGCCGGCCAGTCAGCAGTACTTC.

This rearrangement joins TRBV24-1 to TRBJ2-5; D perhaps matches TRBD2 (5 bases). The CDR3 has 13 amino acids. Germline loops: CDR1 KGHDR, CDR2 SFDVKD. Trimming shortened V by 4 bases and J by 7 bases, and 12 bases separated the two germline ends. The chain's CDR3 is CATSDRLAGTQYF. The CDR3 region has the DNA TGTGCCACCAGTGACCGGCTGGCGGGGACCCAGTACTTC.

Note on this clonotype: Just one base apart from a much larger clone, this may be a read error. The genes are TRBV29-1 and TRBJ1-1; 7 bases match TRBD1. The CDR3 loop spans 13 amino acids. The J segment lost 3 bases and the V segment lost 7 bases, leaving 8 bases of the junction unmatched. Germline V gene lookup returns CDR1 SQVTM and CDR2 ANQGSEA. The CDR3 coding sequence is TGCAGCGGTAAGGGGGCAGATGACACTGAAGCTTTCTTT. It encodes CSGKGADDTEAFF.

This chain uses TRBV7-2 with TRBJ2-2; D may be TRBD2 (5 bases). CDR3 length: 16 residues. V was pared by 1 base and J by 4 bases, with 13 bases between. Germline-derived CDR1 and CDR2 are SGHTA and FQGNSA. The CDR3 loop is CASSLEGGYGTGELFF. CDR3 bases: TGTGCCAGCAGCTTAGAGGGCGGGTACGGCACCGGGGAGCTGTTTTTT.

The chain has TRBV7-2 and TRBJ1-3; D not resolved. The CDR3 is 14 residues long. Deletions cut 5 bases from V and 2 bases from J, with 10 bases between. Germline V gene sequence: CDR1 SGHTA, CDR2 FQGNSA. The DNA for the CDR3 is TGTGCCAGCAGCCCCCGCCTAACTGGAAACACCATATATTTT. Translation: CASSPRLTGNTIYF.

V usage is TRBV19 and J usage is TRBJ2-1; D not resolved. Per germline, CDR1 LNHDA and CDR2 SQIVND (reference sequence). Deletions cut 7 bases from V and 8 bases from J, with 9 bases between. This CDR3 contains 11 residues. CDR3 in DNA: TGTGCCAGTAAAGGTGGCGATGAGCAGTTCTTC. Encoded protein: CASKGGDEQFF.

V usage is TRBV5-8 and J usage is TRBJ1-1; no firm D call. The CDR3 has 12 amino acids. CDR1 SGHTS and CDR2 YDEGEE come from the germline V gene. V was shortened by 6 bases and J by 6 bases, with 12 bases between the two germline ends. In DNA, the CDR3 is TGTGCCAGCACCACACGGATGGCTGAAGCTTTCTTT. The encoded protein is CASTTRMAEAFF.

V usage is TRBV6-5 and J usage is TRBJ1-1; a possible D gene is TRBD1 (5 bases). The CDR3 runs to 11 residues. V was clipped by 6 bases and J by 4 bases, with 6 bases between them. Per germline, CDR1 MNHEY and CDR2 SVGAGI. The CDR3 loop is CASRGTTEAFF. CDR3 in DNA: TGTGCCAGCAGAGGGACCACTGAAGCTTTCTTT.

Many counts were recorded for this clonotype. The chain has TRBV20-1 and TRBJ2-7, with 10 bases matching TRBD1. Germline V CDR1 and CDR2: DFQATT, SNEGSKA (reference sequence). V lost 6 bases, J lost 1 base, and 12 bases stayed unmatched. CDR3 length: 16 amino acids. DNA for the CDR3: TGCAGTGCCCAGGGGTCCGGGACAGGGGATTCCTACGAGCAGTACTTC. The encoded protein is CSAQGSGTGDSYEQYF.

The CDR3 nucleotides are TGTGCCAGCACGATCGGGACGGTGAACTATGGCTACACCTTC. Translating it yields CASTIGTVNYGYTF. The rearrangement uses TRBV12-3 or TRBV12-4 and TRBJ1-2; D might be TRBD1 (5 bases). This CDR3 has 14 residues. V was trimmed by 7 bases and J by 2 bases, leaving 14 bases between them.

The chain uses TRBV9 and TRBJ1-2; no clear D gene. V lost 3 bases to trimming and J lost 4 bases, with 7 bases between them. The CDR3 extends over 12 amino acids. CDR1 and CDR2 (germline): SGDLS, YYNGEE. The CDR3 is CASSARTYGYTF. CDR3 nucleotides: TGTGCCAGCAGCGCGAGGACCTATGGCTACACCTTC. The full variable domain, rest sourced from reference TRBV9 and TRBJ1-2, is DSGVTQTPKHLITATGQRVTLRCSPRSGDLSVYWYQQSLDQGLQFLIQYYNGEERAKGNILERFSAQQFPDLHSELNLSSLELGDSALYFCASSARTYGYTFGSGTRLTVV.

In its sample, this clonotype was seen many times. The chain couples TRBV4-2 to TRBJ1-2; D perhaps matches TRBD1 (6 bases). Germline CDR1 and CDR2: LGHNA and YNFKEQ. V was pared by 1 base and J by 2 bases, with 20 bases between. The CDR3 is 18 residues long. The CDR3 nucleotides are TGTGCCAGCAGCCAAGGGGGTGTCGACAGGCTAGAGAACTATGGCTACACCTTC. Protein: CASSQGGVDRLENYGYTF.

This chain joins TRBV25-1 and TRBJ2-7; 9 bases fit TRBD1. The CDR3 has 17 amino acids. Looked up from germline, CDR1 is MGHDK and CDR2 is SYGVNS. J gave up 7 bases and V 3 bases, and 16 bases lay outside the gene matches. This CDR3 reads CASSESPTGGFSGEQYF. The CDR3, as DNA: TGTGCCAGCAGTGAGTCCCCCACAGGGGGCTTCTCAGGGGAGCAGTACTTC.

This clonotype appeared a single time. V is TRBV20-1 and J is TRBJ2-2, with D perhaps given as TRBD1 or TRBD2 (5 bases each). The germline V gene has CDR1 DFQATT and CDR2 SNEGSKA (reference sequence). Trimming shortened V by 0 bases and J by 9 bases, and 8 bases separated the two germline ends. The CDR3 is 12 residues long. CDR3 amino acids: CSAREGPRELFF. The CDR3 DNA sequence: TGCAGTGCTAGAGAGGGACCCCGGGAGCTGTTTTTT.

The gene calls are TRBV19 and TRBJ1-5, with a weak D call TRBD1 (6 bases). Germline assignment: CDR1 LNHDA and CDR2 SQIVND (reference sequence). The CDR3 consists of 16 residues. V lost 7 bases and J 6 bases, leaving 22 bases between the germline ends. The chain's CDR3 is CASTLKGGAWSQPQHF. The DNA of the CDR3 is TGTGCCAGTACCTTAAAGGGGGGGGCCTGGAGTCAGCCCCAGCATTTT.

Points on this clonotype: An end of the junction differs from the germline gene, which may be a read error. This sequence joins TRBV7-6 and TRBJ1-5, with D uncertain. The CDR3 covers 13 residues. Germline-derived CDR1 and CDR2 are SGHVS and FNYEAQ. This CDR3 reads CASSLSNNEPQHF. The CDR3 nucleotides are TGTGCCAGCAGCCTTTCAAACAATGAGCCCCAGCATTTT.

This clonotype was observed many times. The CDR3 protein is CASDTTSGRLKYDTQYF. The CDR3 region has the DNA TGTGCTAGTGATACGACTAGCGGGAGGTTAAAGTATGATACGCAGTATTTT. The chain is built from TRBV12-5 and TRBJ2-3; the match to TRBD2 covers 13 bases. CDR1 is LGHNT and CDR2 is FRNRAP in the germline V gene. This CDR3 is built from 17 residues. The J segment lost 6 bases and the V segment lost 7 bases, leaving 13 bases of the junction unmatched.

The chain couples TRBV7-6 to TRBJ1-6; TRBD1 agrees at 7 bases. This CDR3 contains 15 residues. V was pared by 1 base and J by 7 bases, with 4 bases of the junction left unmatched. Germline V gives CDR1 SGHVS, CDR2 FNYEAQ. CDR3: CASSLEGRGNSPLHF. CDR3 in DNA: TGTGCCAGCAGCTTAGAAGGCAGGGGGAATTCACCCCTCCACTTT.

The CDR3 bases are TGCAGCGTTAGTGCTAGCGTAATCTACGAGCAGTACTTC. Translated: CSVSASVIYEQYF. The chain uses TRBV29-1 and TRBJ2-7; TRBD2 might be the D (6 bases). Germline V gene lookup returns CDR1 SQVTM and CDR2 ANQGSEA. The CDR3 runs to 13 residues. V shed 5 bases and J shed 3 bases, with 14 bases lying between them.

This clonotype was seen at least ten times. The chain links TRBV10-3 to TRBJ1-2; a weak D match, TRBD1 (5 bases). Per the germline V gene, CDR1 is ENHRY and CDR2 is SYGVKD. The CDR3 totals 16 residues. V was shortened by 0 bases and J by 0 bases, with 11 bases between the two germline ends. The chain's CDR3 is CAISESSGDANYGYTF. DNA for the CDR3: TGTGCCATCAGTGAGTCTTCGGGGGATGCTAACTATGGCTACACCTTC.